The rows below give T cell receptor beta chains drawn from one sample of a study of blood T cells in healthy people across ages. Each CDR3 protein gets one entry after TCRdb re-called the 5' RACE reads with MiXCR. Among fewer than 2,000,000 distinct CDR3 sequences, 35% to 50% were seen once, and the ten largest hold under 30%. Specimen: blood. The receptors were gathered from a human donor in good health. Both conserved end residues are part of each CDR3. D genes are given only for firm matches. Size is omitted from some rows. Given values are once, few, many or a class for expanded clones.

abundance	j_gene	d_gene	v_gene	CDR3nt	CDR3aa
few	TRBJ2-3	TRBD2	TRBV29-1	TGCAGCGTTTTCGGTAGCGGGGGAGTTTTCGCAGATACGCAGTATTTT	CSVFGSGGVFADTQYF
-	TRBJ1-1	TRBD1	TRBV20-1	TGCAGTGCTGGACGCCCCGATAGACAGGGGATGCACACTGAAGCTTTCTTT	CSAGRPDRQGMHTEAFF
few	TRBJ2-1	-	TRBV4-1	TGCGCCAGCAGCCAAGGTGGGGAAAAGCGGTTCTTC	CASSQGGEKRFF
few	TRBJ1-2	TRBD1	TRBV20-1	TGCAGTGCTAGAGAAGGGACAGGGGTCGGCTATGGCTACACCTTC	CSAREGTGVGYGYTF
-	TRBJ1-3	-	TRBV4-3	TGCGCCAGTAGTCTACAGGGAGCCAACACCATATATTTT	CASSLQGANTIYF
-	TRBJ1-1	-	TRBV7-2	TGTGCCAGCAGCAGGCCTGGGGTGAACACTGAAGCTTTCTTT	CASSRPGVNTEAFF
-	TRBJ2-7	-	TRBV5-1	TGCGCCAGCAGTATAGGGGGGATGAACGAGCAGTACTTC	CASSIGGMNEQYF
-	TRBJ1-2	TRBD1	TRBV20-1	TGCAGTGGGGACAGGGGGCTAGCCTACTATGGCTACACCTTC	CSGDRGLAYYGYTF
-	TRBJ2-5	TRBD2	TRBV29-1	TGCAGCGCAGGACTAGCGGGGGGCCTGGAGACCCAGTACTTC	CSAGLAGGLETQYF
-	TRBJ1-4	TRBD1	TRBV6-5	TGTGCCAGCAGCAAGGACAGGGCGAATGAAAAACTGTTTTTT	CASSKDRANEKLFF
-	TRBJ1-2	-	TRBV20-1	TGCAGTGCCGAGGAAGGGAACTATGGCTACACCTTC	CSAEEGNYGYTF
-	TRBJ1-4	-	TRBV3-1	TGTGCCAGCAGCCAAGCCAGTGAACGCCCTGAAAAACTGTTTTTT	CASSQASERPEKLFF
-	TRBJ1-1	-	TRBV6-5	TGTGCCAGCAGTTACTCGGACATGAACACTGAAGCTTTCTTT	CASSYSDMNTEAFF
few	TRBJ2-7	TRBD1	TRBV24-1	TGTGCCACCTCGACCGGGACAGCCGCCTACGAGCAGTACTTC	CATSTGTAAYEQYF
once	TRBJ2-7	TRBD1	TRBV5-1	TGCGCCAGCAGCTTGGAGGGTAGGGGGCGGATGGACGAGCAGTACTTC	CASSLEGRGRMDEQYF
-	TRBJ1-6	-	TRBV4-1	TGCGCCAGCAGACTTCGAGTCGGCTCCTATAATTCACCCCTCCACTTT	CASRLRVGSYNSPLHF
few	TRBJ1-2	-	TRBV28	TGTGCCAGCAGTTTAGTACAAGTACCTAACTATGGCTACACCTTC	CASSLVQVPNYGYTF
-	TRBJ2-1	TRBD2	TRBV7-9	TGTGCCAGCAGTACGACAGGGCGGACTAGCGGGGCACACTACAATGAGCAGTTCTTC	CASSTTGRTSGAHYNEQFF
few	TRBJ1-1	TRBD1	TRBV7-9	TGTGCCAGCAGCTTACACAGGGGGATGAACACTGAGGCTTTCTTT	CASSLHRGMNTEAFF
few	TRBJ1-1	-	TRBV29-1	TGCAGCGTTGCCCTGACACCTGGCACTGAAGCTTTCTTT	CSVALTPGTEAFF
many	TRBJ2-7	TRBD2	TRBV4-1	TGCGCCAGCAGCCAACCTACTAGCGGGGCTGCCTACGAGCAGTACTTC	CASSQPTSGAAYEQYF
-	TRBJ2-1	-	TRBV3-1	TGTGCCAGCAGCCTTCACGACGGCGCCTACAATGAGCAGTTCTTC	CASSLHDGAYNEQFF
-	TRBJ1-2	-	TRBV15	TGTGCCACCAGTGGATCGACAGTCCCTCGGGATGGCTACACCTTC	CATSGSTVPRDGYTF
-	TRBJ1-2	-	TRBV6-5	TGTGCCAGCAGTTACGGGCCCGTCGACTATGGCTACACCTTC	CASSYGPVDYGYTF
few	TRBJ2-5	TRBD2	TRBV2	TGTGCCAGCAGTCCCGGACTAGCGGGGAACCAAGAGACCCAGTACTTC	CASSPGLAGNQETQYF
many	TRBJ2-3	TRBD2	TRBV20-1	TGCAGTGCTAGAAGAGCGGGGGGCACAGATACGCAGTATTTT	CSARRAGGTDTQYF
-	TRBJ2-4	TRBD1	TRBV7-9	TGTGCCAGCACAGTAACAGGGGGAGAGCAGTACTTC	CASTVTGGEQYF
-	TRBJ2-7	-	TRBV29-1	TGCAGCGCGGAATCGAAAAACAACTACGAGCAGTACTTC	CSAESKNNYEQYF
-	TRBJ1-2	-	TRBV7-9	TGTGCCAGCAGCAAACAATCGCCGGTAGCCAACTATGGCTGCACCTTC	CASSKQSPVANYGCTF
once	TRBJ2-7	TRBD1	TRBV7-9	TGTGCCAGCAGCTTAGTCACAGGGGTGGTCTACGAGCAGTACTTC	CASSLVTGVVYEQYF
-	TRBJ2-1	-	TRBV7-2	TGTGCCAGCAGCTTTGGTTTCGAGAATGAGCAGTTCTTC	CASSFGFENEQFF
-	TRBJ1-3	-	TRBV7-2	TGTGCCAGCAGCTTTAGTCAAGGGCTTGGAAACACCATATATTTT	CASSFSQGLGNTIYF
-	TRBJ2-7	TRBD2	TRBV18	TGTGCCAGCTCACCGACCATCCTAAGCGGGGGGACCTACGAGCAGTACTTC	CASSPTILSGGTYEQYF
-	TRBJ2-1	-	TRBV12-3/TRBV12-4	TGTGCCAGCAGTTTCCTAGGTGAGTCCAATGAGCAGTTCTTC	CASSFLGESNEQFF
many	TRBJ2-1	-	TRBV29-1	TGCAGCGTTGATACATCGAGAAGAGACAATGAGCAGTTCTTC	CSVDTSRRDNEQFF
once	TRBJ1-1	-	TRBV20-1	TGCAGTGCTAATAAGTTCGGCCAAACGTTGAACACTGAAGCTTTCTTT	CSANKFGQTLNTEAFF
-	TRBJ2-5	TRBD1	TRBV20-1	TGCAGTGCTAGTGGGACAGCGAGTTGGGGGACCCAGTACTTC	CSASGTASWGTQYF
-	TRBJ1-1	-	TRBV5-1	TGCGCCAGCAGCCCAGAGTTATCGGTCCCTGAAGCTTTCTTT	CASSPELSVPEAFF
-	TRBJ2-2	TRBD2	TRBV4-3	TGCGCCAGCAGCCAAGACTTAACTAGCGGGGGCGGGTCCGGGGAGCTGTTTTTT	CASSQDLTSGGGSGELFF
-	TRBJ2-1	TRBD2	TRBV7-2	TGTGCCAGCAGCTTCCAAGCGGGGGCGGTCGATGAGCAGTTCTTC	CASSFQAGAVDEQFF
-	TRBJ2-3	-	TRBV5-5	TGTGCCAGCAGCTTGTTTCTCCTTAAACAGGCAAGTCGCACAGATACGCAGTATTTT	CASSLFLLKQASRTDTQYF
-	TRBJ2-3	-	TRBV20-1	TGCAGTGCTAGAGATCAGAACAAGGGGGATACGCAGTATTTT	CSARDQNKGDTQYF
-	TRBJ1-1	-	TRBV7-9	TGTGCCGGCAGGTTGACAGGGAACACTGAAGCTTTCTTT	CAGRLTGNTEAFF
-	TRBJ2-1	-	TRBV7-2	TGTGCCAGCAGCTTAGTGGCTAGGACTTCGGAGCAGTTCTTC	CASSLVARTSEQFF
-	TRBJ2-1	TRBD2	TRBV5-1	TGCGCCAGCAGCGTGGGACTAATGGCCAACAATGAGCAGTTCTTC	CASSVGLMANNEQFF